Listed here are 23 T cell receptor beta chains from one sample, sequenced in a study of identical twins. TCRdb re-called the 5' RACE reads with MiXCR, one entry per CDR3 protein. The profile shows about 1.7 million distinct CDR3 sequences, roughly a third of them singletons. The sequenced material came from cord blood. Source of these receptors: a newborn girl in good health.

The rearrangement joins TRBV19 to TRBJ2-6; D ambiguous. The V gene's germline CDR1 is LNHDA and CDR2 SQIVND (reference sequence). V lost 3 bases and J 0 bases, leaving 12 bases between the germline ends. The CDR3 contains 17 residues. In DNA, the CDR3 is TGTGCCAGTAGTATTGGGTTAGCTTACTCTGGGGCCAACGTCCTGACTTTC. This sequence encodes CASSIGLAYSGANVLTF. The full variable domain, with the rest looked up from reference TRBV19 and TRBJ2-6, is DGGITQSPKYLFRKEGQNVTLSCEQNLNHDAMYWYRQDPGQGLRLIYYSQIVNDFQKGDIAEGYSVSREKKESFPLTVTSAQKNPTAFYLCASSIGLAYSGANVLTFGAGSRLTVL.

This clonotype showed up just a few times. The CDR3 spells CASSFRESDTDTQYF. The CDR3 bases are TGCGCCAGCAGCTTCCGCGAGTCTGACACAGATACGCAGTATTTT. V and J are TRBV5-1 and TRBJ2-3; D is uncertain. This CDR3 region has 15 residues. Germline values: CDR1 SGHRS, CDR2 YFSETQ. V was trimmed by 2 bases and J by 2 bases, leaving 12 bases between them.

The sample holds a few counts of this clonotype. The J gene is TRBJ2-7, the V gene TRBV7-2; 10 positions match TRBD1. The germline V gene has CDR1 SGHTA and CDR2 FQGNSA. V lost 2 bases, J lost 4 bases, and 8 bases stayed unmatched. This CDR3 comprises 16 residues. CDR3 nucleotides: TGTGCCAGCAGCTTAAGCCGGGACAGGGGATTTTACGAGCAGTACTTC. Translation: CASSLSRDRGFYEQYF.

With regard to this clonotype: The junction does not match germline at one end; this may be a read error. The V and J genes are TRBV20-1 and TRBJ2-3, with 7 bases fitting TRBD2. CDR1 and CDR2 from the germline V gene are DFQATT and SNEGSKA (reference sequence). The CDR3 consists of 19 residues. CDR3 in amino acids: CSARATDPLGGDNTDTPYF. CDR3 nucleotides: TGCAGTGCTAGAGCCACCGACCCTTTGGGGGGGGATAACACAGATACGCCGTATTTT.

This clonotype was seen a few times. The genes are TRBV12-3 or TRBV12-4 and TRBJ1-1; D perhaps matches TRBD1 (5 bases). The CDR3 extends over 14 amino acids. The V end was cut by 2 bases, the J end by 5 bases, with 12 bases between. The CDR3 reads CASSLIREGTEAFF. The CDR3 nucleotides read TGTGCCAGCAGTTTAATCAGGGAGGGAACTGAAGCTTTCTTT.

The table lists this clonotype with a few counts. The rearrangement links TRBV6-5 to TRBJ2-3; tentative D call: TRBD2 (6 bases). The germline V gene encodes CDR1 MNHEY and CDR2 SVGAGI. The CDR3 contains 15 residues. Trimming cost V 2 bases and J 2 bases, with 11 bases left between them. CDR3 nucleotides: TGTGCCAGCAGTTACCGGGACTTTCCCACAGATACGCAGTATTTT. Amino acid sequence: CASSYRDFPTDTQYF.

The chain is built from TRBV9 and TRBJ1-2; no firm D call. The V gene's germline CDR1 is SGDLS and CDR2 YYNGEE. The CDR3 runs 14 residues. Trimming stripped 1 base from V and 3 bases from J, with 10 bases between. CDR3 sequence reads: CASSVTGEDYGYTF. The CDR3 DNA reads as TGTGCCAGCAGCGTAACCGGGGAAGACTATGGCTACACCTTC.

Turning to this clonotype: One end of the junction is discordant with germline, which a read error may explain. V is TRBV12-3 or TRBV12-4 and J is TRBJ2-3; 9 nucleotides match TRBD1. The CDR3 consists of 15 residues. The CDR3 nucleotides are TGTGCCAGCAGTTTGACAGGGGGGAGCGCAGATATGCAGTATTTT. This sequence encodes CASSLTGGSADMQYF.

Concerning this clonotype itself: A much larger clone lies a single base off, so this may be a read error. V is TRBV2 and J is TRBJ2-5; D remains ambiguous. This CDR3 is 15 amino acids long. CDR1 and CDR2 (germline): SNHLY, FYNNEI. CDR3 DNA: TGTGCCAGCAGTGAAGACCTGAATAGGAAAGAGACCCGGTACTTC. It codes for CASSEDLNRKETRYF.

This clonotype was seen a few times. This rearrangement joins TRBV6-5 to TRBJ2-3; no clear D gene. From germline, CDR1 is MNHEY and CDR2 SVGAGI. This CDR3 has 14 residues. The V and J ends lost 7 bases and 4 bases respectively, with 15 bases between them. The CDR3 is CASTQWRSADTQYF. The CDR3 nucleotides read TGTGCCAGCACCCAGTGGCGCAGCGCAGATACGCAGTATTTT.

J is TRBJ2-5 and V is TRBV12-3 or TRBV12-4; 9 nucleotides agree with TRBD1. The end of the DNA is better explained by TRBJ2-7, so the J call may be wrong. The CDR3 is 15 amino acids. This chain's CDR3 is CASRKIGTGFSEQYF. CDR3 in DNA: TGTGCCAGCAGAAAAATCGGGACAGGGTTTAGCGAGCAGTACTTC.

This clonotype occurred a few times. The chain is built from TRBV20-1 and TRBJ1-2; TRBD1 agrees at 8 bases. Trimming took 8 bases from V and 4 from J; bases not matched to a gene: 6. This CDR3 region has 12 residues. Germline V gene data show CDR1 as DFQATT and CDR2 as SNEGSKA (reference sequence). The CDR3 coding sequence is TGCAGTCACCTAGACAGGGGCTATGGCTACACCTTC. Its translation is CSHLDRGYGYTF.

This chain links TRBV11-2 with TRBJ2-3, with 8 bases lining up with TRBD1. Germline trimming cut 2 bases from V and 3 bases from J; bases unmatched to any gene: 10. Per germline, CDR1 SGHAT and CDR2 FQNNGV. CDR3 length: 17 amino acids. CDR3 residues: CASSLRVAGGGTDTQYF. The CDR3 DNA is TGTGCCAGCAGCTTAAGAGTCGCAGGGGGCGGGACAGATACGCAGTATTTT.

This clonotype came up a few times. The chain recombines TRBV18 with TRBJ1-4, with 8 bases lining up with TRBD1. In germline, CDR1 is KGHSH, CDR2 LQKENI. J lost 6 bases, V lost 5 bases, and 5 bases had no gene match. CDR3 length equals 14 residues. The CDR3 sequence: CASSRAGGDEKLFF. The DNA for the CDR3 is TGTGCCAGCTCAAGGGCAGGGGGCGATGAAAAACTGTTTTTT.

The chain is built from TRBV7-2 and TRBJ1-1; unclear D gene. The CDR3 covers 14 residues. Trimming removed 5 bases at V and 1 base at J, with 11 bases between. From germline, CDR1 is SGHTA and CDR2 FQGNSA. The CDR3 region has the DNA TGTGCCAGCAGCCGTGGGGTTTGGAACACTGAAGCTTTCTTT. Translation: CASSRGVWNTEAFF.

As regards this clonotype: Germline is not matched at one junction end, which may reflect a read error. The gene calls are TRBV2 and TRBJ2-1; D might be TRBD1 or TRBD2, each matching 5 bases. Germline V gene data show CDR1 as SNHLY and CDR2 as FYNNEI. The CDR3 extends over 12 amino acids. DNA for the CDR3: TGTGTCAGCGGACCTCAGGGCAATGAGCAGTTCTTC. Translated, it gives CVSGPQGNEQFF.

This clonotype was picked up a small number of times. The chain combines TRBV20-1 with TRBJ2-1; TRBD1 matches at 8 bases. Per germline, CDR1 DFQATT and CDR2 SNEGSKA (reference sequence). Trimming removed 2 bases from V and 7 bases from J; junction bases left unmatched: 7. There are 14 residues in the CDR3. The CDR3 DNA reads TGCAGTGCTAGATCAGGGGGCCGAACGAATGAGCAGTTCTTC. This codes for CSARSGGRTNEQFF.

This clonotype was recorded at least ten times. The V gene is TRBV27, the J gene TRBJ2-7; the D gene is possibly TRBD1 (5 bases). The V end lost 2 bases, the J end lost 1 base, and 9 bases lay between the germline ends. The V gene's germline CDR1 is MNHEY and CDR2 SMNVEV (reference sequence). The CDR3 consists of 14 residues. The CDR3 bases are TGTGCCAGCAGTTTAAGCAGGGTATCCTACGAGCAGTACTTC. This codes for CASSLSRVSYEQYF.

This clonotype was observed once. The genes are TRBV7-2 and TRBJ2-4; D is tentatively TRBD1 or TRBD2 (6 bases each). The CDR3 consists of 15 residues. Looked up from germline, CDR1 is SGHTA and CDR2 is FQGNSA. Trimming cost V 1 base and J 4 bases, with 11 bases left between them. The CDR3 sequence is CASSLDGGRKNIQYF. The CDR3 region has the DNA TGTGCCAGCAGCTTAGACGGGGGCCGAAAAAACATTCAGTACTTC.

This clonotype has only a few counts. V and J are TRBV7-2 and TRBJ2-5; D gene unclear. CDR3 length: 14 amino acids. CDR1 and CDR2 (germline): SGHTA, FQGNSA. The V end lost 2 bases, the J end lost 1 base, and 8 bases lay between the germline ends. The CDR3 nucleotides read TGTGCCAGCAGCTTATCCCTCGTCCAAGAGACCCAGTACTTC. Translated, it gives CASSLSLVQETQYF.

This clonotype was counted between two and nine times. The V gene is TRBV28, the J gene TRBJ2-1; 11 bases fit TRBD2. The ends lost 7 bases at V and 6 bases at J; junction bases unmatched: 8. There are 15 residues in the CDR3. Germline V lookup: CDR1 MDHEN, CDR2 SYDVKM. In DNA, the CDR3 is TGTGCCAGCAAGGTAGCGGGAGGGTTGGTCAATGAGCAGTTCTTC. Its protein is CASKVAGGLVNEQFF.

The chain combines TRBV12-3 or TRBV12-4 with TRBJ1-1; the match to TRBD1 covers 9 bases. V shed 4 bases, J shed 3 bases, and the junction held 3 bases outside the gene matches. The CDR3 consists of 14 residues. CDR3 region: CASSSGTGYTEAFF. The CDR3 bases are TGTGCCAGCAGTTCCGGGACAGGGTACACTGAAGCTTTCTTT.

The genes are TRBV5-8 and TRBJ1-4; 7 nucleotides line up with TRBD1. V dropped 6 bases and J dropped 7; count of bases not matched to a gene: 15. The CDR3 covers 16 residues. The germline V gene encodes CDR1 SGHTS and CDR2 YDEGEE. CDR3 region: CASIPKNRGQGEKLFF. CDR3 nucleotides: TGTGCCAGCATCCCCAAAAACAGGGGCCAAGGTGAAAAACTGTTTTTT.